These T cell receptor beta chains were read from a single sample in a study of glioma-infiltrating T cells after dendritic cell vaccination. Assay: immunoSEQ multiplex PCR; the TCRdb copy retains only in-frame clones and omits some. The sample gives around 100,000 clones, roughly 80% of which show up once; about an eighth is in the top ten. The sample here was blood, taken before dendritic cell vaccination. These TCRs come from a human donor with glioblastoma. CDR3s include the opening cysteine and the closing phenylalanine or tryptophan. Each record gives: clone size, D gene, V gene, CDR3 length, J gene, CDR3 protein, CDR3 DNA. D genes are given only for firm matches. Clone size, where shown, is once, few, many, or a class for clones that have expanded.

NA,TRBD1,TRBV5-8,15,TRBJ1-1,CASSSGTGRSTEAFF,TGTGCCAGCAGCTCTGGGACAGGGAGATCCACTGAAGCTTTCTTT
NA,NA,TRBV10-1,13,TRBJ2-7,CASASSGYHEQYF,TGCGCCAGCGCTAGTTCGGGGTACCACGAGCAGTACTTC
NA,NA,TRBV11-1,15,TRBJ1-1,CASSRLRASGTEAFF,TGTGCCAGCAGTCGCCTCAGGGCCTCGGGCACTGAAGCTTTCTTT
NA,NA,TRBV2,14,TRBJ2-7,CASSVEGQSYEQYF,TGTGCCAGCAGTGTGGAGGGACAGAGCTACGAGCAGTACTTC
NA,TRBD2,TRBV6-1,15,TRBJ2-3,CASILLAGADYTQYF,TGTGCCAGCATTCTACTAGCGGGGGCCGACTATACGCAGTATTTT
NA,TRBD2,TRBV12-5,17,TRBJ2-2,CASGLDRLAGNTGELFF,TGTGCTAGTGGTTTGGATAGGCTAGCGGGGAACACCGGGGAGCTGTTTTTT
NA,TRBD1,TRBV2,14,TRBJ1-1,CASSPDRGNTEAFF,TGTGCCAGCAGCCCGGACAGGGGGAACACTGAAGCTTTCTTT
NA,TRBD2,TRBV7-8,15,TRBJ2-5,CASSLGTSGGETQYF,TGTGCCAGCAGCTTAGGGACTAGCGGGGGAGAGACCCAGTACTTC
few,NA,TRBV30,11,TRBJ1-6,CAWRVASPLHF,TGTGCCTGGAGGGTGGCCTCCCCCCTCCACTTT
NA,TRBD2,TRBV4-2,15,TRBJ2-1,CASSQGASGGAEQFF,TGTGCCAGCAGCCAAGGGGCTAGCGGGGGCGCAGAGCAGTTCTTC
NA,NA,TRBV7-6,15,TRBJ2-5,CASSTLGGRQETQYF,TGTGCCAGCAGCACCCTGGGGGGAAGACAAGAGACCCAGTACTTC
once,TRBD2,TRBV30,15,TRBJ2-1,CAWSSGTGVYNEQFF,TGTGCCTGGAGTAGCGGGACGGGGGTTTACAATGAGCAGTTCTTC
NA,NA,TRBV5-5,14,TRBJ1-3,CASSLAQVRNTIYF,TGTGCCAGCAGCTTGGCCCAGGTACGAAACACCATATATTTT
once,NA,TRBV7-2,16,TRBJ2-7,CASSAGSGLLSYEQYF,TGTGCCAGCAGCGCAGGGTCAGGGCTCCTCTCCTACGAGCAGTACTTC
NA,TRBD2,TRBV6-6,14,TRBJ2-7,CASSYPGGNYEQYF,TGTGCCAGCAGTTACCCGGGGGGGAACTACGAGCAGTACTTC
NA,NA,TRBV11-2,18,TRBJ1-1,CASSLLPRGSVTSTEAFF,TGTGCCAGCAGCTTACTTCCCCGCGGATCCGTAACGAGCACTGAAGCTTTCTTT
NA,NA,TRBV2,14,TRBJ1-1,CASSEARIAPGAFF,TGTGCCAGCAGTGAAGCGCGCATCGCGCCCGGAGCTTTCTTT
NA,NA,TRBV6-5,14,TRBJ2-2,CASGAGTPPGELFF,TGTGCCAGCGGGGCGGGGACCCCCCCCGGGGAGCTGTTTTTT
once,TRBD2,TRBV5-1,16,TRBJ2-3,CASTTGLAGGTDTQYF,TGCGCCAGCACTACGGGACTAGCGGGGGGCACAGATACGCAGTATTTT
NA,TRBD1,TRBV27,15,TRBJ2-7,CASNDRAQIPPEQYF,TGTGCCAGCAATGACAGGGCCCAAATCCCGCCCGAGCAGTACTTC
NA,TRBD1,TRBV2,14,TRBJ1-1,CASTRQGANTEAFF,TGTGCCAGCACCCGACAGGGGGCGAACACTGAAGCTTTCTTT
once,TRBD2,TRBV2,15,TRBJ2-3,CASTAGTSGREVEYF,TGTGCCAGCACCGCGGGGACTAGCGGGCGAGAGGTTGAGTATTTT
NA,NA,TRBV11-3,14,TRBJ2-7,CASSLDSGSYEQYF,TGTGCCAGCAGCTTAGATTCAGGGTCCTACGAGCAGTACTTC
NA,TRBD2,TRBV11-3,16,TRBJ2-3,CASSSGVAGGTDTQYF,TGTGCCAGCAGCTCGGGGGTAGCGGGGGGGACAGATACGCAGTATTTT
NA,TRBD1,TRBV5-4,15,TRBJ2-2,CASSPRTGVTGELFF,TGTGCCAGCAGCCCCAGGACAGGAGTCACCGGGGAGCTGTTTTTT
NA,NA,TRBV6-5,15,TRBJ1-5,CASSPRRDSNQPQHF,TGTGCCAGCAGTCCCCGGAGGGATAGCAATCAGCCCCAGCATTTT